These T cell receptor beta chains were read from a single sample in a study of T cells in Graves' hyperthyroidism and ophthalmopathy. TCRdb re-derived calls from the multiplex PCR reads in MiXCR, one entry per CDR3 protein. The sample carries under 400,000 distinct CDR3 sequences, 21% recorded once. Sequencing input: blood. The source of these receptors is a woman aged 45-65 years with Graves' hyperthyroidism. The CDR3 runs from the conserved cysteine through the conserved F or W. D genes are given only for firm matches. The size of a clone is reported for some rows only, either as once, few or many, or as a class for expanded clones.

>few|TRBJ1-4|TRBV4-1|15|NA
TGCGCCAGCAGCCCCCACCCCAGTACCCCTGAAAAACTGTTTTTT
CASSPHPSTPEKLFF
>NA|TRBJ2-7|TRBV20-1|15|TRBD2
TGCAGTGCTGGACTAGCGTCCGAGGGTGTCTACGAGCAGTACTTC
CSAGLASEGVYEQYF
>NA|TRBJ1-1|TRBV20-1|14|TRBD1
TGCAGTGCTAAGACCGGGACAGGGAGAGGTGAAGCTTTCTTT
CSAKTGTGRGEAFF
>few|TRBJ2-1|TRBV14|16|TRBD2
TGTGCCAGCAGCAGACTAGCGGGAGGGGCCTACAATGAGCAGTTCTTC
CASSRLAGGAYNEQFF
>few|TRBJ2-4|TRBV27|13|NA
TGTGCCAGCAGTTTCAGGGAGGGGGACATTCAGTACTTC
CASSFREGDIQYF
>NA|TRBJ2-3|TRBV6-1|15|TRBD2
TGTGCCAGCAGGGAAGCGGGGGGGCCTTCAGATACGCAGTATTTT
CASREAGGPSDTQYF
>many|TRBJ2-7|TRBV18|17|NA
TGTGCCAGCTCACCGAACAGGGATAAAGAGGACAGCTACGAGCAGTACTTC
CASSPNRDKEDSYEQYF
>many|TRBJ1-5|TRBV12-3/TRBV12-4|14|NA
TGTGCCAGCAGTTTAGGGTGGGGCAATCAGCCCCAGCATTTT
CASSLGWGNQPQHF
>few|TRBJ1-4|TRBV28|12|NA
TGTGCCAGCAGTTTCTCCGCAGGTAAACTGTTTTTT
CASSFSAGKLFF
>many|TRBJ2-3|TRBV12-3/TRBV12-4|17|TRBD2
TGTGCCAGCAGTTTCGGGACTAGCGGGAGGAACACAGATACGCAGTATTTT
CASSFGTSGRNTDTQYF
>NA|TRBJ1-2|TRBV2|14|NA
TGTGCCAGCAGCCAAAAGGATCAGGTAGAGGGCTACACCTTC
CASSQKDQVEGYTF
>many|TRBJ2-7|TRBV6-1|14|TRBD1
TGTGCCAGCAGTTTGACAGGGGGCGTGGGCGAGCAGTACTTC
CASSLTGGVGEQYF
>few|TRBJ1-2|TRBV6-1|15|NA
TGTGCCAGCAGTTTTACGTCAGGTTCCGGCTATGGCTACACCTTC
CASSFTSGSGYGYTF
>many|TRBJ2-2|TRBV12-3/TRBV12-4|13|NA
TGTGCCAGCAATTGGGTTAACACCGGGGAGCTGTTTTTT
CASNWVNTGELFF
>NA|TRBJ1-1|TRBV19|19|TRBD1
TGTGCCAGTAGTCTACGTTTTCGGGACAGGATAATGAGGAACACTGAAGCTTTCTTT
CASSLRFRDRIMRNTEAFF
>many|TRBJ1-1|TRBV30|11|NA
TGTGCCTGGAGGGGGGACACTGAAGCTTTCTTT
CAWRGDTEAFF
>NA|TRBJ2-5|TRBV28|14|TRBD2
TGTTCCAGCAGTAGCGGGGGGGCCGGGGAGACCCAGTACTTC
CSSSSGGAGETQYF
>many|TRBJ2-7|TRBV12-3/TRBV12-4|14|TRBD2
TGTGCCAGCAATCGCGGGGGAGGATCCTACGAGCAGTACTTC
CASNRGGGSYEQYF
>many|TRBJ1-5|TRBV2|15|TRBD1
TGTGCCAGCAGTGGGACAGGTAACAGCAATCAGCCCCAGCATTTT
CASSGTGNSNQPQHF
>NA|TRBJ2-1|TRBV12-3/TRBV12-4|15|TRBD1
TGTGCCAGCAGTCCCTCGGACAGGGGAAGCAATGAGCAGTTCTTC
CASSPSDRGSNEQFF
>many|TRBJ2-1|TRBV10-3|15|TRBD2
TGTGCCATCAGTCCTCAGCGGGAGGGGGTCAATGGACAGTTCTTC
CAISPQREGVNGQFF
>many|TRBJ2-3|TRBV28|15|TRBD2
TGTGCCAGCAGCTCCGGGACTAGCGTCACAGATACGCAGTATTTT
CASSSGTSVTDTQYF
>many|TRBJ2-1|TRBV27|15|TRBD2
TGTGCCAGCAGTTTAGCGGGAGGGCCCGGCTATGAGCAGTTCTTC
CASSLAGGPGYEQFF
>once|TRBJ2-3|TRBV28|18|TRBD2
TGTGCCAGCAGTTTATCAGGACTAGCGGGGGGAACGCAAGATACGCAGTATTTT
CASSLSGLAGGTQDTQYF
>many|TRBJ1-5|TRBV28|15|NA
TGTGCCAGCAGCCCATCCACAGGGTTCAATCAGCCCCAGCATTTT
CASSPSTGFNQPQHF
>many|TRBJ2-1|TRBV11-3|19|TRBD2
TGTGCCAGCAGCCTCGCTTCGGGGACTAGCGGGGGGGGATACAATGAGCAGTTCTTC
CASSLASGTSGGGYNEQFF
>few|TRBJ1-4|TRBV5-1|14|NA
TGCGCCAGCAGCGGAGGCGCAACTAATGAAAAACTGTTTTTT
CASSGGATNEKLFF
>many|TRBJ1-5|TRBV28|11|NA
TGTGCCAGCAGCCCCCGGGGGTCCCAGCATTTT
CASSPRGSQHF
>many|TRBJ2-1|TRBV5-1|12|NA
TGCGCCAGCAGCCGGGATTCCAATGAGCAGTTCTTC
CASSRDSNEQFF
>many|TRBJ2-7|TRBV30|11|NA
TGTGCCTGGAGTGCCTCTTACGAGCAGTACTTC
CAWSASYEQYF
>few|TRBJ2-7|TRBV27|13|TRBD1
TGTGCCAGCAGTTCGGGGCCTAAGGGACAGAAGTACTTC
CASSSGPKGQKYF
>many|TRBJ1-2|TRBV11-2|14|NA
TGTGCCAGCAGCCGTGCTGGGGCCCTCCCTGGCTACACCTTC
CASSRAGALPGYTF
>once|TRBJ2-7|TRBV6-4|13|TRBD2
TGTGCCAGCACATCCGGGGGGGGCCACGAGCAGTACTTC
CASTSGGGHEQYF
>many|TRBJ2-2|TRBV28|14|NA
TGTGCCAGCAGTTCCTCGGGTCGCACCGGGGAGCTGTTTTTT
CASSSSGRTGELFF
>few|TRBJ2-4|TRBV6-2/TRBV6-3|15|TRBD2
TGTGCCAGCATTACCGGGACTAGCGGCAAAAACATTCAGTACTTC
CASITGTSGKNIQYF
>NA|TRBJ1-6|TRBV2|16|TRBD1
TGTGCCAGCCGGAGGGAAGGTGGGACAGGGAATTCACCCCTCCACTTT
CASRREGGTGNSPLHF
>many|TRBJ1-2|TRBV3-1|14|NA
TGTGCCAGCAGCCAAGAAAGCAGTGACTATGGCTACACCTTC
CASSQESSDYGYTF
>few|TRBJ2-7|TRBV2|12|NA
TGTGCCAGCAGAAAAACAGGGTATGAGCAGTACTTC
CASRKTGYEQYF
>NA|TRBJ1-3|TRBV12-3/TRBV12-4|14|NA
TGTGCCAGCAGTCTGACAGGCTCTGGAAACACCATATATTTT
CASSLTGSGNTIYF
>many|TRBJ2-6|TRBV27|18|NA
TGTGCCAGCAGTTCCCATACTCTCGGAGTCAGGGGGGCCAACGTCCTGACTTTC
CASSSHTLGVRGANVLTF
>NA|TRBJ2-3|TRBV7-9|16|NA
TGTGCCAGCAGCAAACACCCGCAGGGGGGAGAAGATACGCAGTATTTT
CASSKHPQGGEDTQYF
>many|TRBJ2-1|TRBV18|15|TRBD2
TGTGCCAGCTCACCATCAACTAGCGGGAGTCAAGAGCAGTTCTTC
CASSPSTSGSQEQFF
>many|TRBJ1-1|TRBV7-9|12|NA
TGTGCCAGCAGCTCCCTAGGGTCTGAAGCTTTCTTT
CASSSLGSEAFF
>NA|TRBJ2-1|TRBV20-1|13|NA
TGCAGTGCTAGGCCCCCGGCCTACAATGAGCAGTTCTTC
CSARPPAYNEQFF
>many|TRBJ1-2|TRBV5-1|15|NA
TGCGCCAGCAGCTTGGAAGACAGGTCTAACTATGGCTACACCTTC
CASSLEDRSNYGYTF
>few|TRBJ2-4|TRBV6-1|13|TRBD1
TGTGCCAGCAGGGTTGGGACAGGAGACATTCAGTACTTC
CASRVGTGDIQYF
>many|TRBJ2-7|TRBV3-1|16|NA
TGTGCCAGCAGCCGGATAGGGGCACTGTTGAGCTACGAGCAGTACTTC
CASSRIGALLSYEQYF
>many|TRBJ2-1|TRBV2|13|NA
TGTGCCAGCAGTCGGTCTAGCTCAAGCGAGCAGTTCTTC
CASSRSSSSEQFF